What follows are 32 T cell receptor beta chains derived from one specimen sequenced in a study of cytomegalovirus exposure and HLA in healthy donors. Primers for the PCR totalled 60 Vbeta and 13 Jbeta. The repertoire was sequenced with immunoSEQ multiplex PCR; TCRdb's copy has only in-frame clones and lacks some. The sample lists approximately 89,000 clones; roughly 58% were seen once. The sample was PBMCs. These receptors all stem from a woman aged 25 to 45 in good health and CMV-seropositive.

The CDR3 here is CAISEGGAISNEQFF. DNA for the CDR3: TGTGCCATCAGTGAGGGGGGGGCCATCTCCAATGAGCAGTTCTTC. V and J are TRBV10-3 and TRBJ2-1; a possible D gene is TRBD2 (7 bases). Trimming removed 2 bases from V and 6 bases from J, with 14 bases in between. CDR1 ENHRY and CDR2 SYGVKD come from the germline V gene. The CDR3 extends over 15 amino acids.

The genes are TRBV19 and TRBJ1-1; no firm D call. Germline V gene lookup returns CDR1 LNHDA and CDR2 SQIVND (reference sequence). The length of the CDR3 is 11 residues. Trimming shortened V by 7 bases and J by 4 bases, and 7 bases separated the two germline ends. CDR3 region: CASIFGTEAFF. CDR3 sequence (DNA): TGTGCCAGTATTTTCGGCACTGAAGCTTTCTTT.

This clone has only a few counts. V gene TRBV4-1 combines with J gene TRBJ2-7; D uncertain. Trimming pared 4 bases from V and 1 base from J, leaving 8 bases between. The CDR3 spans 13 residues. Germline CDR1 and CDR2: MGHRA and YSYEKL. The CDR3 spells CASSLHESYEQYF. The CDR3, as DNA: TGCGCCAGCAGCCTACATGAATCCTACGAGCAGTACTTC.

This sequence joins TRBV5-1 and TRBJ2-1, with 13 bases matching TRBD2. The CDR3 has 16 amino acids. J lost 0 bases, V lost 4 bases, and 1 base had no gene match. Per germline, CDR1 SGHRS and CDR2 YFSETQ. The CDR3 bases are TGCGCCAGCAGCCGGACTAGCGGGGGCTCCTACAATGAGCAGTTCTTC. It yields the protein CASSRTSGGSYNEQFF.

This chain links TRBV7-2 with TRBJ1-4; possibly TRBD1 for D (6 bases). V lost 1 base, J lost 1 base, and 7 bases lay in between. CDR1 is SGHTA, CDR2 FQGNSA, per germline. This CDR3 has 15 residues. The DNA for the CDR3 is TGTGCCAGCAGCTTAGTCAGGGGAACTAATGAAAAACTGTTTTTT. Residues: CASSLVRGTNEKLFF.

This clone was observed a single time. The chain employs TRBV15 and TRBJ2-6; 7 nucleotides match TRBD1. J was trimmed by 10 bases and V by 4 bases; bases with no gene match: 7. Germline CDR1 is LNHNV and CDR2 is YYDKDF (reference sequence). The CDR3 sequence is 14 residues long. CDR3 amino acids: CATSTRQGVNVLTF. CDR3 bases: TGTGCCACCAGCACCCGACAGGGTGTAAACGTCCTGACTTTC. The whole variable domain, filled in from reference TRBV15 and TRBJ2-6, reads DAMVIQNPRYQVTQFGKPVTLSCSQTLNHNVMYWYQQKSSQAPKLLFHYYDKDFNNEADTPDNFQSRRPNTSFCFLDIRSPGLGDTAMYLCATSTRQGVNVLTFGAGSRLTVL.

The V gene is TRBV5-1, the J gene TRBJ1-6; D gene unclear. Deletions cut 0 bases from V and 7 bases from J, with 8 bases between. This CDR3 spans 14 amino acids. The germline CDR1 and CDR2 sequences are SGHRS and YFSETQ. This CDR3 reads CASSLAFTNSPLHF. The CDR3 DNA reads TGCGCCAGCAGCTTGGCGTTTACAAATTCACCCCTCCACTTT.

The chain has TRBV30 and TRBJ1-1, with 8 positions matching TRBD1. The CDR3 totals 13 residues. From germline, CDR1 is GTSNPN and CDR2 SVGIG (reference sequence). Here the CDR3 reads CGCQPLTGEETFF. Here the CDR3 DNA reads TGTGGGTGCCAACCCTTGACAGGGGAGGAAACTTTCTTT.

This clone was observed a few times. The chain carries TRBV18 and TRBJ2-7; a possible D gene is TRBD1 (5 bases). Looked up from germline, CDR1 is KGHSH and CDR2 is LQKENI. Trimming cost V 0 bases and J 7 bases, with 16 bases left between them. CDR3 length: 15 amino acids. The DNA of the CDR3 is TGTGCCAGCTCACCACCGGGATCAGCAGGGCGGGAGCAGTACTTC. This encodes CASSPPGSAGREQYF.

J is TRBJ2-3 and V is TRBV10-1; D gene unclear. Germline CDR1 and CDR2: WNHNN and SYGVQD (reference sequence). The CDR3 is made up of 12 amino acids. Between the trimmed V and J ends, which lost 2 bases and 5 bases, there was a span of 5 bases. Here the CDR3 reads CASSETGDTQYF. Written as DNA, the CDR3 is TGCGCCAGCAGTGAGACGGGAGATACGCAGTATTTT.

The chain uses TRBV7-9 and TRBJ1-5; no reliable D call. The length of the CDR3 is 15 residues. V lost 1 base and J lost 2, with 9 bases in between. Germline V gene data show CDR1 as SEHNR and CDR2 as FQNEAQ (reference sequence). This CDR3 is CASSLDGRGNQPQHF. Here the CDR3 DNA reads TGTGCCAGCAGCTTAGACGGCCGGGGCAATCAGCCCCAGCATTTT.

In this sample, this clone turned up a few times. The V call is TRBV28, the J call TRBJ1-1; D ambiguous. V lost 2 bases to trimming and J lost 0 bases, with 10 bases between them. The CDR3 contains 15 residues. Germline CDR1 reads MDHEN; CDR2 reads SYDVKM. CDR3 DNA sequence: TGTGCCAGCAGTTTACGCATCGACATGAACACTGAAGCTTTCTTT. Its translation: CASSLRIDMNTEAFF.

This clone has only a few counts. This sequence joins TRBV11-2 and TRBJ2-5, with no clear D. Germline CDR1 SGHAT, CDR2 FQNNGV. Trimming removed 1 base from V and 0 bases from J, with 3 bases in between. The CDR3 is 13 residues long. The CDR3 reads CASSLVNQETQYF. CDR3 nucleotide sequence: TGTGCCAGCAGCTTAGTAAACCAAGAGACCCAGTACTTC. The full variable domain, completed using reference TRBV11-2 and TRBJ2-5, is EAGVAQSPRYKIIEKRQSVAFWCNPISGHATLYWYQQILGQGPKLLIQFQNNGVVDDSQLPKDRFSAERLKGVDSTLKIQPAKLEDSAVYLCASSLVNQETQYFGPGTRLLVL.

The CDR3 nucleotides read TGTGCCAGCAGTTACAGGGGGCCCAATCAGCCCCAGCATTTT. It yields the protein CASSYRGPNQPQHF. This chain links TRBV6-5 with TRBJ1-5, with 7 bases fitting TRBD1. The V gene's germline CDR1 is MNHEY and CDR2 SVGAGI. The CDR3 is made up of 14 amino acids. The junction had 1 base not matched to a gene; V was cut back by 2 bases and J by 3 bases.

The chain is built from TRBV19 and TRBJ2-6; tentative D call: TRBD1 (5 bases). This CDR3 has 14 amino acids. Trimming shortened V by 4 bases and J by 1 base, and 5 bases separated the two germline ends. Germline loops: CDR1 LNHDA, CDR2 SQIVND (reference sequence). The CDR3 DNA follows: TGTGCCAGTAGTACAGGGTCTGGGGCCAACGTCCTGACTTTC. Translated, it gives CASSTGSGANVLTF.

The rearrangement joins TRBV7-8 to TRBJ1-2; TRBD1 is a possible D gene (5 bases). V lost 2 bases to trimming and J lost 3 bases, with 7 bases between them. Germline V gives CDR1 SGHVS, CDR2 FQNEAQ. The CDR3 is 13 residues long. CDR3 residues: CASSLWDYYGYTF. In nucleotides, the CDR3 is TGTGCCAGCAGCTTATGGGACTACTATGGCTACACCTTC.

The chain couples TRBV5-1 to TRBJ2-7; 9 positions agree with TRBD1. The germline V gene encodes CDR1 SGHRS and CDR2 YFSETQ. The V segment lost 3 bases and the J segment 4 bases; nucleotides outside the gene matches: 5. This CDR3 has 14 amino acids. The CDR3 sequence: CASSSGQGPYEQYF. The CDR3 coding sequence is TGCGCCAGCAGCTCGGGACAGGGTCCTTACGAGCAGTACTTC. The full variable domain, rest sourced from reference TRBV5-1 and TRBJ2-7, is KAGVTQTPRYLIKTRGQQVTLSCSPISGHRSVSWYQQTPGQGLQFLFEYFSETQRNKGNFPGRFSGRQFSNSRSEMNVSTLELGDSALYLCASSSGQGPYEQYFGPGTRLTVT.

V is TRBV9 and J is TRBJ1-1; D is possibly TRBD1 (5 bases). V was shortened by 4 bases and J by 3 bases, with 16 bases between the two germline ends. The CDR3 spans 15 residues. Germline V gene data show CDR1 as SGDLS and CDR2 as YYNGEE. In nucleotides, the CDR3 is TGTGCCAGCAGCCCCAGCATATGGGGGGACACTGAAGCTTTCTTT. Amino acid sequence: CASSPSIWGDTEAFF.

This clone has a handful of counts. The rearrangement uses TRBV6-6 and TRBJ2-3, with 9 bases fitting TRBD2. The CDR3 runs to 15 residues. Per germline, CDR1 MNHNY and CDR2 SVGAGI (reference sequence). J gave up 3 bases and V 6 bases, and 7 bases lay outside the gene matches. CDR3 region: CASSGAGGRTDTQYF. The CDR3 region has the DNA TGTGCCAGCAGCGGAGCGGGGGGCCGTACAGATACGCAGTATTTT.

This chain joins TRBV7-9 and TRBJ1-1, with 9 bases that match TRBD1. After removal of 5 bases from V and 1 base from J, the junction contained 5 bases not matched to a gene. The CDR3 has 15 residues. Germline values: CDR1 SEHNR, CDR2 FQNEAQ (reference sequence). CDR3 sequence reads: CASSPRQGENTEAFF. Here the CDR3 DNA reads TGTGCCAGCAGCCCTAGACAGGGGGAGAACACTGAAGCTTTCTTT.

This rearrangement joins TRBV20-1 to TRBJ1-1; D call uncertain. The V end was cut by 6 bases, the J end by 1 base, with 6 bases between. Per germline, CDR1 DFQATT and CDR2 SNEGSKA (reference sequence). This CDR3 contains 11 residues. The CDR3 loop is CSAGRNTEAFF. CDR3 DNA sequence: TGCAGTGCCGGGAGGAACACTGAAGCTTTCTTT.

The V and J genes are TRBV12-5 and TRBJ1-1, with 8 bases aligning to TRBD1. The CDR3 runs 14 residues. The germline CDR1 and CDR2 sequences are LGHNT and FRNRAP. The V gene end was trimmed by 9 bases and the J gene end by 8 bases; junction bases not matched to a gene: 14. The chain's CDR3 is CASLLGQGASEAFF. In nucleotides, the CDR3 is TGTGCTAGCCTCCTGGGGCAGGGGGCAAGCGAAGCTTTCTTT.

This clone showed up just a few times. In DNA form, the CDR3 reads TGTGCCAGCAGTGCGGGGGCTGGGGCCAACGTCCTGACTTTC. Translation gives CASSAGAGANVLTF. This chain connects TRBV7-2 to TRBJ2-6, with 7 nucleotides matching TRBD2. With 6 bases clipped from V and 2 bases from J, the junction kept 1 base outside the gene matches. The CDR3 has 14 amino acids. Germline lookup yields CDR1 SGHTA and CDR2 FQGNSA.

This clone was picked up a small number of times. This chain joins TRBV28 and TRBJ1-1, with a possible D match to TRBD1 (6 bases). The CDR3 extends over 15 amino acids. Germline lookup yields CDR1 MDHEN and CDR2 SYDVKM. Trimming shortened V by 3 bases and J by 4 bases, and 15 bases separated the two germline ends. CDR3 nucleotide sequence: TGTGCCAGCAGTTTCCCCAGGGGTCGGGCCACTGAAGCTTTCTTT. It codes for CASSFPRGRATEAFF.

To note about this clone: Germline and junction disagree at one end, which may indicate a read error. The CDR3 here is CSSSPREGGEVYEQYF. CDR3 bases: TGTTCCAGCAGCCCGAGGGAGGGGGGCGAGGTCTACGAGCAGTACTTC. The V call is TRBV7-9, the J call TRBJ2-7; weak D call: TRBD2 (7 bases). The CDR3 loop spans 16 amino acids. The V gene's germline CDR1 is SEHNR and CDR2 FQNEAQ (reference sequence).

In this sample, this clone turned up a few times. J is TRBJ1-4 and V is TRBV18; unclear D gene. Looked up from germline, CDR1 is KGHSH and CDR2 is LQKENI. V shed 3 bases and J shed 0 bases, with 8 bases lying between them. This CDR3 has 15 residues. The CDR3 DNA follows: TGTGCCAGCTCACCTGGCGGTCCAACTAATGAAAAACTGTTTTTT. Protein product: CASSPGGPTNEKLFF.

This clone was counted between two and nine times. At one boundary the junction diverges from the germline segment, which might be a read error. This chain uses TRBV7-7 with TRBJ2-3; 14 positions match TRBD2. This CDR3 comprises 16 residues. Looked up from germline, CDR1 is SSHAT and CDR2 is FNYEAQ (reference sequence). CDR3 in amino acids: CASSPGLAGGTDTQYF. CDR3 bases: TGTGCTAGCAGCCCGGGACTAGCGGGGGGCACAGATACGCAGTATTTT.

The rearrangement links TRBV5-1 to TRBJ1-1, with 8 bases identical to TRBD1. CDR1 SGHRS and CDR2 YFSETQ come from the germline V gene. The length of the CDR3 is 13 residues. Trimming at V came to 7 bases and at J to 3 bases, leaving 5 bases not matched to a gene. Here the CDR3 DNA reads TGCGCCAGCCAGGACAGGGTGGACACTGAAGCTTTCTTT. This translates into CASQDRVDTEAFF.

The chain recombines TRBV5-1 with TRBJ1-1; D uncertain. V lost 3 bases to trimming and J lost 11 bases, with 17 bases between them. There are 13 residues in the CDR3. Germline V gene sequence: CDR1 SGHRS, CDR2 YFSETQ. The DNA for the CDR3 is TGCGCCAGCAGCTCCTTAGCCTCGGTAGATGCTTTCTTT. It yields the protein CASSSLASVDAFF.

The V gene is TRBV5-1, the J gene TRBJ2-2; TRBD2 agrees at 7 bases. The CDR3 loop spans 13 amino acids. The V and J ends lost 6 bases and 5 bases, in that order; junction bases with no gene match: 4. Germline lookup yields CDR1 SGHRS and CDR2 YFSETQ. Here the CDR3 reads CASMGGITGELFF. CDR3 DNA: TGCGCCAGCATGGGGGGGATAACCGGGGAGCTGTTTTTT.

To note about this clone: This same CDR3 is encoded by further DNA sequences in the sample. The J gene is TRBJ1-5, the V gene TRBV23-1; D not resolved. TRBV23-1 is designated an ORF whose function remains uncertain. This CDR3 is built from 15 residues. V was shortened by 2 bases and J by 4 bases, with 12 bases between the two germline ends. The CDR3 sequence: CASSQISSENQPQHF. CDR3 bases: TGCGCCAGCAGTCAAATTAGCAGCGAGAATCAGCCCCAGCATTTT.

This clone was detected a few times. CDR3 nucleotide sequence: TGCGCCAGCAGCCCCCGACAGGGAAAGGACTACGAGCAGTACTTC. This encodes CASSPRQGKDYEQYF. V is TRBV4-1 and J is TRBJ2-7, with 7 bases fitting TRBD1. The CDR3 contains 15 residues. CDR1 and CDR2 (germline): MGHRA, YSYEKL. J lost 3 bases, V lost 4 bases, and 9 bases had no gene match.